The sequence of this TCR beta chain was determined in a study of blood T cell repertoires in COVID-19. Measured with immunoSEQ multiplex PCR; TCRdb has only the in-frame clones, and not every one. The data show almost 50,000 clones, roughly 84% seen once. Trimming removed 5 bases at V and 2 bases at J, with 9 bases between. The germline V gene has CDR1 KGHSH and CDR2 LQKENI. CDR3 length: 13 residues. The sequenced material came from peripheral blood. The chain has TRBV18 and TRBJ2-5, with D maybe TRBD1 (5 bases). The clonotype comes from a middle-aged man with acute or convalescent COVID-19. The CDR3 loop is CASSGALQETQYF. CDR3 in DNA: TGTGCCAGCTCAGGGGCATTACAAGAGACCCAGTACTTC.